Detailed here is one T cell receptor (beta chain). The antigen remains unidentified. Genomic DNA was employed as the template in profiling TCR beta VDJ and CDR3. TCRdb re-analysed the reads in MiXCR, keeping a single row per CDR3 protein. The profile shows under 250,000 distinct CDR3 sequences, 34% of them singletons. The data derive from a study of CD8+CD57+ T cells in acquired aplastic anemia. Background on the study: The DNA of sorted CD4+ and CD8+ cells averaged about 3 ug. Study findings and constraints: Patients and healthy controls showed no significant CD8+ Simpson's diversity difference. It was found that about 31 CD8+ CDR3 sequences were shared between patients and controls.

This CDR3 comprises 16 residues. The ends were cut back, 5 bases at V and 0 bases at J, with 14 bases in the middle. The sequenced sample consisted of sorted CD4+, CD8+, or CD8+CD57+ T cells (not recorded which) from PBMCs. The J gene is TRBJ2-1, the V gene TRBV12-3 or TRBV12-4; D is unclear. The clonotype originates from a human donor in good health, serving as a control. For the CDR3, the DNA is TGTGCCAGCAGTGCTCTAAGCGCGATCTCCTACAATGAGCAGTTCTTC. It encodes CASSALSAISYNEQFF.